Sequencing of this TCR beta chain was carried out in a study of cytomegalovirus exposure and HLA in healthy donors. The donors (healthy individuals) were bone marrow donors. PCR was performed using 60 Vbeta and 13 Jbeta primers. The data were produced by immunoSEQ multiplex PCR, yet TCRdb's version contains in-frame clones alone and is incomplete. The sample records 200,000 or so clones, around 83% being singletons. This CDR3 contains 14 residues. Germline V CDR1 and CDR2: SGHTA, FQGNSA. V shed 4 bases and J shed 0 bases, with 10 bases lying between them. The J gene is TRBJ2-7, the V gene TRBV7-2; D possibly corresponds to TRBD2 (5 bases). The source is a woman aged 45-60 years in good health and CMV-seropositive. Material for sequencing was PBMCs. Written as DNA, the CDR3 is TGTGCCAGCAGCTCCGGACTCCTCTCCTACGAGCAGTACTTC. It yields the protein CASSSGLLSYEQYF.